A selection of T cell receptor beta chains follows, all from one sample in a study of blood T cell repertoires in COVID-19. Sequencing was performed with immunoSEQ multiplex PCR; in TCRdb, only in-frame clones are kept and a portion is missing. The sample lists about 210,000 clones; roughly 85% were seen once. Specimen: peripheral blood. The receptors here all came from a woman in her 70s with COVID-19, enrolled during active disease. Both conserved end residues are part of each CDR3. The D gene is left open where the match is weak. Size is stated for part of the rows, as once, few or many counts, or as a class when the clone is expanded.

>-|TRBD1|TRBV11-2|TRBJ1-2
TGTGCCAGCAGCCCCTACGGACAGGCCAACTATGGCTACACCTTC
CASSPYGQANYGYTF
>-|-|TRBV12-3/TRBV12-4|TRBJ2-5
TGTGCCAGCAGTTTCCAGGGAGAGACCCAGTACTTC
CASSFQGETQYF
>-|-|TRBV10-3|TRBJ2-7
TGTGCCATCAGCACAAATCAGTCCAGCTCCTACGAGCAGTACTTC
CAISTNQSSSYEQYF
>-|TRBD1|TRBV5-4|TRBJ1-2
TGTGCCAGCAGCTTGGACGGGACAGGATCTCTCTATGGCTACACCTTC
CASSLDGTGSLYGYTF
>-|-|TRBV21-1|TRBJ1-5
TGTGCCAGCAGCAAAAGCGGGACAGGGGGCGTGAAGAGCAATCAGCCCCAGCATTTT
CASSKSGTGGVKSNQPQHF
>-|TRBD2|TRBV7-3|TRBJ2-2
TGTGCCAGCAGCTTAATTACTAGCGGGAGCTCCGGGGAGCTGTTTTTT
CASSLITSGSSGELFF
>once|-|TRBV5-4|TRBJ1-2
TGTGCCAGCAGCGGCGGGAGTAACTATGGCTACACCTTC
CASSGGSNYGYTF
>-|-|TRBV2|TRBJ2-7
TGTGCCAGCAGTTACAGGCCACTACCCTACGAGCAGTACTTC
CASSYRPLPYEQYF
>-|TRBD2|TRBV7-3|TRBJ2-7
TGTGCCAGCAGCTTGGGACTAGCGGCAATGTACGAGCAGTACTTC
CASSLGLAAMYEQYF
>-|-|TRBV7-2|TRBJ1-1
TGTGCCAGCAGCCCCAGGAGGGAAGCTTTCTTT
CASSPRREAFF
>-|-|TRBV30|TRBJ1-1
TGTGCCTGGAGTGTAACAGGCTTCCGTCCTGAAGCTTTCTTT
CAWSVTGFRPEAFF
>-|-|TRBV2|TRBJ2-3
TGTGCCAGCAGCAGGGATACAGATACGCAGTATTTT
CASSRDTDTQYF
>-|-|TRBV7-2|TRBJ1-2
TGTGCCAGCAGCCCAGGAAGGGGGGGAAGGGGCTACACCTTC
CASSPGRGGRGYTF
>once|TRBD1|TRBV19|TRBJ1-2
TGTGCCAGTAGTAGCCCCGGGACAGGGTTCTATGGCTACACCTTC
CASSSPGTGFYGYTF
>few|-|TRBV19|TRBJ1-2
TGTGCCAGTACCAAACGCGGCTATGGCTACACCTTC
CASTKRGYGYTF